This TCR beta chain was sequenced in a study of OX40 agonist ivuxolimab in advanced cancers. Study details: Hepatocellular carcinoma, melanoma, renal cell or head and neck cancer was diagnosed in the dose-escalation patients.

This clone appeared once. CDR1 and CDR2 from the germline V gene are MNHEY and SMNVEV (reference sequence). CDR3 length equals 13 residues. V was cut by 5 bases and J by 4 bases, with 11 bases left in between. The investigators sampled blood at baseline, at cycle 4 day 1, and at cycle 7 day 1. Libraries were prepared by immunoSEQ multiplex PCR; TCRdb keeps only in-frame clonotypes and omits some of them. This table has 1,500 to 2,000 clones, 70% to 75% appearing once. The TCR comes from an adult with an advanced solid tumor such as melanoma, head and neck, liver or kidney cancer. This specimen was CD4+ or CD8+ T cells sorted from blood, taken in a trial of the OX40 agonist ivuxolimab. V is TRBV27 and J is TRBJ1-2, with D possibly being TRBD1 (6 bases). CDR3 in DNA: TGTGCCAGCAGTAGCCAGGGGCCCTATGGCTACACCTTC. Residues: CASSSQGPYGYTF.